This is a list of T cell receptor beta chains from one sample in a study of vaccination effects on CD4 cells after COVID-19. Antigens of these TCRs are unknown. Profiling relied on immunoSEQ multiplex PCR, and the TCRdb table lists in-frame clones only, not all of them. Of approximately 23,000 clones in the sample, less than 75% are singletons; the top ten hold approximately 7.8%. The sequencing here drew on CD4+ T cells from PBMCs cultured with SARS-CoV-2 spike peptides, taken after COVID-19 vaccination. The origin of the receptors is a human donor who received a COVID-19 vaccine. CDR3s include the opening cysteine and the closing phenylalanine or tryptophan.

v_call	cdr3_aa
TRBV19	CASTPTNYLGQMNTEAFF
TRBV5-1	CASSLADPLNTQYF
TRBV6-5	CASSYSSGGIYEQYF
TRBV12-3/TRBV12-4	CASSFGGSYEQFF
TRBV4-1	CASSQPTDRSGGYTF
TRBV10-3	CAISGNSQETQYF
TRBV5-1	CASSLGNTVITEAFF
TRBV3-1/TRBV3-2	CASSPGRGGFGYTF
TRBV15	CATSRERTGVIYGYTF
TRBV30	CALSSYNSPLHF
TRBV5-4	CASSLEGAGANVLTF
TRBV10-2	CASSAGFVNIQYF
TRBV6-2/TRBV6-3	CASSTGTSGAISYNEQFF
TRBV5-1	CASSFNRGQQDTEAFF
TRBV7-9	CASSSSKGQISYEQYF
TRBV7-9	CASSLVGNTEAFF